A selection of T cell receptor beta chains follows, all from one sample in a study of T cells in Graves' hyperthyroidism and ophthalmopathy. TCRdb reanalysed the multiplex PCR reads using MiXCR and keeps one entry per CDR3 protein. The repertoire holds 550,000 to 800,000 distinct CDR3 sequences, with roughly 17% as singletons. Sequences were obtained from blood. The origin of the receptors is a man in his forties or fifties with Graves' hyperthyroidism. CDR3s include the opening cysteine and the closing phenylalanine or tryptophan. D genes are given only for firm matches. Clone sizes are given selectively: once, few, many, or a class where the clone is expanded.

len	d_gene	abundance	v_gene	j_gene	CDR3aa	CDR3nt
15	.	many	TRBV28	TRBJ1-2	CASSLAGRTNYGYTF	TGTGCCAGCAGTTTGGCAGGGCGCACTAACTATGGCTACACCTTC
14	TRBD1	.	TRBV19	TRBJ1-1	CASSPGGWGTEAFF	TGTGCCAGTTCGCCAGGGGGCTGGGGCACTGAAGCTTTCTTT
15	TRBD2	many	TRBV27	TRBJ2-1	CASDPGLATYNEQFF	TGTGCCAGCGACCCGGGACTAGCGACCTACAATGAGCAGTTCTTC
16	.	.	TRBV11-2	TRBJ1-4	CASRPAQGRANGKLFF	TGTGCCAGCAGGCCCGCCCAGGGGAGGGCTAATGGAAAACTGTTTTTT
15	TRBD1	many	TRBV5-8	TRBJ2-1	CASSLGTGRYNEQFF	TGTGCCAGCAGCCTTGGGACAGGTCGGTACAATGAGCAGTTCTTC
13	TRBD1	many	TRBV6-1	TRBJ1-2	CASSTTGDYGYTF	TGTGCCAGCAGTACGACAGGGGACTATGGCTACACCTTC
14	.	.	TRBV28	TRBJ2-7	CASSPGTDGYEQYF	TGTGCCAGCAGTCCCGGGACCGATGGATACGAGCAGTACTTC
14	.	.	TRBV10-3	TRBJ2-7	CATRGGEQGYEQYF	TGTGCCACCAGAGGGGGGGAACAGGGGTACGAGCAGTACTTC
12	.	.	TRBV7-9	TRBJ2-1	CASSPDSNEQFF	TGTGCCAGCAGCCCCGACAGCAATGAGCAGTTCTTC
16	TRBD1	.	TRBV5-1	TRBJ1-1	CASSADRGQWNTEAFF	TGCGCCAGCAGCGCGGACAGGGGGCAGTGGAACACTGAAGCATTCTTT
13	TRBD2	many	TRBV11-2	TRBJ2-5	CASSLAGGETQYF	TGTGCCAGCAGCCTAGCGGGAGGAGAGACCCAGTACTTC
14	.	.	TRBV4-1	TRBJ2-7	CASNLGGPTYEQYF	TGCGCCAGCAACCTGGGGGGGCCAACCTACGAGCAGTACTTC
15	.	many	TRBV27	TRBJ1-2	CASRGDPTAIYGYTF	TGTGCCAGCAGGGGAGATCCGACAGCGATCTATGGCTACACCTTC
15	.	many	TRBV12-3/TRBV12-4	TRBJ1-6	CASSFFNRIDSPLHF	TGTGCCAGCAGTTTTTTTAACAGGATAGATTCACCCCTCCACTTT
16	TRBD2	.	TRBV13	TRBJ2-1	CASSSRTSGRVNEQFF	TGTGCCAGCAGCTCTCGGACTAGCGGGAGAGTAAATGAGCAGTTCTTC
17	TRBD1	many	TRBV2	TRBJ1-5	CASSDLSTGELRQPQHF	TGTGCCAGCAGTGACCTATCGACAGGGGAATTAAGACAGCCCCAGCATTTT
14	TRBD1	few	TRBV2	TRBJ1-6	CASRPGTGDSPLHF	TGTGCCAGCAGACCCGGGACAGGCGATTCACCCCTCCACTTT
14	.	many	TRBV10-1	TRBJ2-7	CASSIGQGNDEQYF	TGCGCCAGCAGTATAGGCCAGGGGAACGACGAGCAGTACTTC
14	TRBD1	many	TRBV3-1	TRBJ1-1	CASRGQGTNTEAFF	TGTGCCAGCAGAGGACAGGGGACAAACACTGAAGCTTTCTTT
14	.	.	TRBV4-3	TRBJ2-1	CASSQGDRSNEQFF	TGCGCCAGCAGCCAAGGCGACAGGAGCAATGAGCAGTTCTTC
16	.	few	TRBV6-2/TRBV6-3	TRBJ1-1	CASSYQPQILNTEAFF	TGTGCCAGCAGTTACCAACCACAGATTTTGAACACTGAAGCTTTCTTT
17	TRBD2	many	TRBV10-3	TRBJ2-7	CAISDTTTSGSTYEQYF	TGTGCCATCAGTGACACAACGACTAGCGGGAGTACCTACGAGCAGTACTTC
12	.	many	TRBV19	TRBJ2-5	CASSIDPKTQYF	TGTGCCAGTAGTATAGATCCGAAGACCCAGTACTTC
15	.	.	TRBV18	TRBJ1-1	CASSRRGGGTSEAFF	TGTGCCAGCTCAAGGAGGGGGGGAGGGACCTCTGAAGCTTTCTTT
19	.	.	TRBV3-1	TRBJ2-1	CASNSMGGARGSSYNEQFF	TGTGCCAGCAACTCAATGGGGGGAGCGCGGGGTAGCTCCTACAATGAGCAGTTCTTC
13	TRBD2	few	TRBV29-1	TRBJ2-7	CSVGLAEPYEQYF	TGCAGCGTTGGTCTAGCGGAACCTTACGAGCAGTACTTC
14	TRBD2	.	TRBV5-1	TRBJ2-5	CASRLAGVQETQYF	TGCGCCAGCAGACTAGCGGGCGTCCAAGAGACCCAGTACTTC
15	.	few	TRBV24-1	TRBJ2-3	CATSDSGLFPDTQYF	TGTGCCACCAGTGATTCGGGATTATTTCCAGATACGCAGTATTTT
17	TRBD1	.	TRBV3-1	TRBJ2-1	CASSLSGDRGSYNEQFF	TGTGCCAGCAGCCTTTCGGGGGACAGGGGCTCCTACAATGAGCAGTTCTTC
13	.	.	TRBV3-1	TRBJ2-3	CASSQGGEDTQYF	TGTGCCAGCAGCCAAGGTGGGGAAGATACGCAGTATTTT
15	.	.	TRBV5-4	TRBJ2-1	CASREGGRSYNEQFF	TGTGCCAGCAGGGAGGGGGGCCGCTCCTACAATGAGCAGTTCTTC
14	.	many	TRBV7-2	TRBJ2-7	CASSASGISYEQYF	TGTGCCAGCAGCGCTTCAGGGATCTCCTACGAGCAGTACTTC
10	.	.	TRBV30	TRBJ2-2	CAWSLGELFF	TGTGCCTGGTCGCTCGGGGAGCTGTTTTTT
13	.	many	TRBV5-5	TRBJ1-2	CASSLSGFGGYTF	TGTGCCAGCAGCTTGTCGGGGTTCGGCGGCTACACCTTC
15	.	many	TRBV27	TRBJ2-3	CASSFGTASTDTQYF	TGTGCCAGCAGTTTTGGGACGGCTAGCACAGATACGCAGTATTTT
13	.	few	TRBV4-3	TRBJ2-1	CASSQETGNEQFF	TGCGCCAGCAGCCAAGAGACGGGTAATGAGCAGTTCTTC
20	TRBD2	.	TRBV5-1	TRBJ2-1	CASSLGRLAGGPSSYNEQFF	TGCGCCAGCAGCTTGGGCCGGCTAGCGGGAGGGCCTTCGTCCTACAATGAGCAGTTCTTC
19	TRBD1	.	TRBV28	TRBJ2-1	CASSLATRPGGEVYNGQFF	TGTGCCAGCAGTCTTGCTACCCGCCCAGGGGGTGAGGTTTACAATGGGCAGTTCTTC
15	.	many	TRBV12-3/TRBV12-4	TRBJ2-5	CASSLRKGLEETQYF	TGTGCCAGCAGTTTACGTAAGGGACTTGAAGAGACCCAGTACTTC
13	.	few	TRBV19	TRBJ1-2	CASSISDTGGYTF	TGTGCCAGTAGTATATCGGACACGGGAGGCTACACCTTC
16	.	few	TRBV5-5	TRBJ2-3	CASSLVGRGWADTQYF	TGTGCCAGCAGCTTGGTGGGCAGGGGCTGGGCAGATACGCAGTATTTT
13	.	many	TRBV28	TRBJ2-7	CASSFGGQLEQYF	TGTGCCAGCAGTTTTGGGGGGCAGTTGGAGCAGTACTTC
14	.	many	TRBV28	TRBJ2-7	CASSLQGRTYEQYF	TGTGCCAGCAGTTTACAGGGCCGAACCTACGAGCAGTACTTC
15	TRBD1	many	TRBV24-1	TRBJ1-1	CATSEGQGMNTEAFF	TGTGCCACCAGTGAAGGACAGGGGATGAACACTGAAGCTTTCTTT
17	TRBD1	few	TRBV3-1	TRBJ2-1	CASSHPRDREFVDEQFF	TGTGCCAGCAGCCACCCGCGTGACAGGGAGTTTGTCGATGAGCAGTTCTTC
15	.	few	TRBV5-5	TRBJ2-1	CASSLAAGPYNEQFF	TGTGCCAGCAGCTTGGCAGCGGGCCCCTACAATGAGCAGTTCTTC
13	.	few	TRBV14	TRBJ2-2	CASSQGWTGELFF	TGTGCCAGCAGCCAAGGTTGGACCGGGGAGCTGTTTTTT
16	.	.	TRBV3-1	TRBJ1-1	CASTPTGRYTNTEAFF	TGTGCCAGCACCCCTACAGGACGGTATACGAACACTGAAGCTTTCTTT
11	.	many	TRBV2	TRBJ1-3	CASSFGNTIYF	TGTGCCAGCAGTTTTGGAAACACCATATATTTT
11	.	few	TRBV12-3/TRBV12-4	TRBJ1-1	CASKVNTEAFF	TGTGCCAGCAAAGTGAACACTGAAGCTTTCTTT
14	.	many	TRBV28	TRBJ2-7	CASSLSHISYEQYF	TGTGCCAGCAGTTTATCGCACATATCCTACGAGCAGTACTTC
15	TRBD2	few	TRBV12-3/TRBV12-4	TRBJ2-2	CASSLSSGATGELFF	TGTGCCAGCAGTTTGTCTAGCGGAGCGACCGGGGAGCTGTTTTTT
14	TRBD2	.	TRBV5-1	TRBJ2-3	CASSREGGPDTQYF	TGCGCCAGCAGTCGGGAGGGGGGCCCAGATACGCAGTATTTT
15	.	few	TRBV6-1	TRBJ1-5	CASSEVGGAAQPQHF	TGTGCCAGCAGTGAAGTTGGGGGGGCGGCTCAGCCCCAGCATTTT